Each of the 14 T cell receptor beta chains below was sequenced from the same sample in a study of blood T cell repertoires in COVID-19 (TCRdb year 2020). The library came from the immunoSEQ multiplex PCR assay. What TCRdb holds here is the immuneACCESS table cut down to in-frame rearrangements. Part of the clones is not present; checked against another copy, under half of the missing clones reflect an unresolved V gene, and the others are unexplained. In all, the sample holds over 200,000 clones, and around 89% of those were seen once. The ten biggest clones cover roughly 2.5% of the sample. The sample was peripheral blood. The receptors were sampled from a young man with COVID-19, enrolled during active disease.

The J gene is TRBJ1-1, the V gene TRBV2; no clear D gene. The germline V gene encodes CDR1 SNHLY and CDR2 FYNNEI. This CDR3 is built from 11 residues. V was pared by 3 bases and J by 7 bases, with 6 bases between. The CDR3 loop reads CASSDRIEAFF. DNA of the CDR3: TGTGCCAGCAGTGACAGGATTGAAGCTTTCTTT.

V gene TRBV11-2 combines with J gene TRBJ2-3; tentative D call: TRBD2 (5 bases). Trimming stripped 5 bases from V and 4 bases from J, with 25 bases between. The CDR3 loop spans 18 amino acids. From germline, CDR1 is SGHAT and CDR2 FQNNGV. CDR3 in DNA: TGTGCCAGCAGCCAACCAGAAGGCAGCGGAAGTCGGGCAGATACGCAGTATTTT. Its translation: CASSQPEGSGSRADTQYF.

This clone was seen a single time. This chain uses TRBV21-1 with TRBJ2-1; the D call in the table, TRBD2, was not verified against the DNA. TRBV21-1 is an annotated pseudogene. This CDR3 is 16 amino acids long. The CDR3 DNA reads as TGTGCCAGCAGGCTTTCCCGGGGGACTCCTGTGAATGAGCAGTTCTTC. As protein: CASRLSRGTPVNEQFF.

This clone was recorded a few times. The gene calls are TRBV28 and TRBJ2-2; 7 bases fit TRBD1. The CDR3 sequence is 15 residues long. V lost 7 bases and J lost 3; bases outside the gene matches: 8. Germline V gene lookup returns CDR1 MDHEN and CDR2 SYDVKM. CDR3 region: CASKQGQADTGELFF. CDR3 sequence (DNA): TGTGCCAGCAAACAAGGACAGGCCGACACCGGGGAGCTGTTTTTT.

V gene TRBV14 combines with J gene TRBJ1-2; possible D gene TRBD1, 5 bases. CDR3 size: 15 residues. V lost 3 bases to trimming and J lost 4 bases, with 15 bases between them. Germline-derived CDR1 and CDR2 are SGHDN and FVKESK. CDR3 DNA: TGTGCCAGCAGCCAGGAAATTGGCAGGGTCTATGGCTACACCTTC. Its protein product is CASSQEIGRVYGYTF.

This clone was seen just once. V gene TRBV3-1 (or the pseudogene TRBV3-2) combines with J gene TRBJ1-4; 7 positions match TRBD1. The germline V gene encodes CDR1 LGHDT and CDR2 YNNKEL (reference sequence). The CDR3 covers 15 residues. The V gene end was trimmed by 4 bases and the J gene end by 7 bases; junction bases not matched to a gene: 9. The CDR3 DNA reads TGTGCCAGCAGCCCACAGGGGCGGGGTGGTGAAAAACTGTTTTTT. This sequence encodes CASSPQGRGGEKLFF.

This chain links TRBV9 with TRBJ1-2, with D possibly being TRBD1 (6 bases). V was shortened by 0 bases and J by 7 bases, with 16 bases between the two germline ends. In germline, CDR1 is SGDLS, CDR2 YYNGEE. The CDR3 runs to 15 residues. This chain's CDR3 is CASSVARGHPSGYTF. DNA for the CDR3: TGTGCCAGCAGCGTAGCTCGGGGACACCCCAGTGGCTACACCTTC.

The chain is built from TRBV2 and TRBJ1-2; D remains ambiguous. V was shortened by 2 bases and J by 4 bases, with 11 bases between the two germline ends. CDR3 length: 14 residues. Germline V gene sequence: CDR1 SNHLY, CDR2 FYNNEI. CDR3 nucleotide sequence: TGTGCCAGCAGTGAATCAGGAACCCTCTATGGCTACACCTTC. Protein: CASSESGTLYGYTF.

The chain has TRBV5-6 and TRBJ1-2; D possibly corresponds to TRBD1 (5 bases). The V end lost 0 bases, the J end lost 2 bases, and 14 bases lay between the germline ends. CDR3 size: 16 residues. Germline V gives CDR1 SGHDT, CDR2 YYEEEE. The CDR3 protein is CASSLAPQVPNYGYTF. For the CDR3, the DNA is TGTGCCAGCAGCTTGGCTCCACAGGTGCCAAACTATGGCTACACCTTC.

The V gene is TRBV5-4, the J gene TRBJ1-1, with D unclear. The CDR3 is made up of 15 amino acids. Looked up from germline, CDR1 is SGHNT and CDR2 is YYREEE (reference sequence). V lost 2 bases and J 4 bases, leaving 15 bases between the germline ends. The CDR3 DNA reads as TGTGCCAGCAGCTTAGGAGGAGGACGGTTCACTGAAGCTTTCTTT. It yields the protein CASSLGGGRFTEAFF.

The CDR3 nucleotides read TGTGCCAGCAGCCCGAGAGGGTCAACGAACTATGGCTACACCTTC. It codes for CASSPRGSTNYGYTF. The chain has TRBV3-1 (or the pseudogene TRBV3-2) and TRBJ1-2; D remains ambiguous. Germline V gene lookup returns CDR1 LGHDT and CDR2 YNNKEL (reference sequence). CDR3 length equals 15 residues. Trimming cost V 4 bases and J 2 bases, with 14 bases left between them.

The chain recombines TRBV5-6 with TRBJ1-2; 10 bases fit TRBD1. Germline values: CDR1 SGHDT, CDR2 YYEEEE. V was pared by 4 bases and J by 6 bases, with 6 bases of the junction left unmatched. The CDR3 length is 14 residues. In DNA form, the CDR3 reads TGTGCCAGCAGCCTAGGGACAGGGGCAGATGGCTACACCTTC. Its translation is CASSLGTGADGYTF.

This clone was seen once. The rearrangement joins TRBV7-2 to TRBJ2-7; TRBD1 aligns across 8 bases. Germline V gene sequence: CDR1 SGHTA, CDR2 FQGNSA. The CDR3 is 16 amino acids. The V segment lost 2 bases and the J segment 2 bases; nucleotides outside the gene matches: 8. The CDR3 nucleotides are TGTGCCAGCAGCTTAAGTGGCAGGGGGCAGGCCTACGAGCAGTACTTC. It yields the protein CASSLSGRGQAYEQYF.

V is TRBV5-4 and J is TRBJ2-1; TRBD2 matches at 14 bases. The germline CDR1 and CDR2 sequences are SGHNT and YYREEE (reference sequence). Trimming cost V 2 bases and J 8 bases; bases outside gene matches: 9. The CDR3 has 17 amino acids. The CDR3 DNA sequence: TGTGCCAGCAGCTTCGGGACTAGCGGGAGTCCATGTTATGAGCAGTTCTTC. It yields the protein CASSFGTSGSPCYEQFF.